This T cell receptor (beta chain) was captured in a study of CD8 T cells in ankylosing spondylitis. TCRdb processed the 5' RACE reads anew with MiXCR; each CDR3 protein has one entry. The table lists about 220,000 distinct CDR3 sequences, about 7.3% of them singletons. Broader study findings: Typical of ankylosing spondylitis blood, it appeared, was a TCR beta motif of roughly eight highly homologous variants. Disease-linked clones reportedly showed significant enrichment in matched ankylosing spondylitis synovial fluid.

This CDR3 region has 17 residues. V lost 6 bases to trimming and J lost 0 bases, with 18 bases between them. Germline values: CDR1 DFQATT, CDR2 SNEGSKA (reference sequence). This clonotype was counted many times. What it recognizes is unknown. Specimen: blood, either unsorted or a sorted T cell fraction (not recorded which). The gene calls are TRBV20-1 and TRBJ2-6, with TRBD1 as a possible D gene (6 bases). This TCR was sampled from a male donor with ankylosing spondylitis. The CDR3 sequence is CSAHDRRLSSGANVLTF. CDR3 sequence (DNA): TGCAGTGCCCATGACAGGCGACTAAGCTCTGGGGCCAACGTCCTGACTTTC.